This is a list of T cell receptor beta chains from one sample in a study of neoadjuvant anti-PD-1 for oral cavity cancer. Produced via immunoSEQ multiplex PCR; TCRdb's table is partial and in-frame only. The repertoire holds more than 20,000 clones, with 26% as singletons. Material: tumor tissue, obtained after nivolumab (anti-PD-1) treatment. These receptors were obtained from a person aged 35 to 85 with oral cavity squamous cell carcinoma. Each CDR3 is given with its conserved first and last residue. D genes are given only for firm matches. Rows give clone size only sometimes, using once, few, many, or a class for an expanded clone.

D: TRBD2; V: TRBV7-6; size: NA; J: TRBJ2-1; DNA: TGTGCCAGCAGCGTTCTAGCGGGAGGAGCCTACAATGAGCAGTTCTTC; CDR3: CASSVLAGGAYNEQFF
D: TRBD1; V: TRBV7-9; size: few; J: TRBJ2-7; DNA: TGTGCCAGCAGCTTAGGGACAGGGTTCTACGAGCAGTACTTC; CDR3: CASSLGTGFYEQYF
D: NA; V: TRBV5-4; size: NA; J: TRBJ2-3; DNA: TGTGCCAGCAGCTTGGGATCGGCAGATACGCAGTATTTT; CDR3: CASSLGSADTQYF
D: NA; V: TRBV5-6; size: NA; J: TRBJ2-5; DNA: TGTGCCAGCAGCTTGGCCGGGAACGGCCATAGGGCGGAGACCCAGTACTTC; CDR3: CASSLAGNGHRAETQYF
D: NA; V: TRBV4-1; size: few; J: TRBJ1-2; DNA: TGCGCCAGCAGCCGGGGGACACTGAACTATGGCTACACCTTC; CDR3: CASSRGTLNYGYTF
D: NA; V: TRBV4-1; size: NA; J: TRBJ2-3; DNA: TGCGCCAGCAGCCTGCAGGTTGCAGATACGCAGTATTTT; CDR3: CASSLQVADTQYF
D: NA; V: TRBV2; size: NA; J: TRBJ1-1; DNA: TGTGCCAGCAGTGTCTCGGGGGTAAACACTGAAGCTTTCTTT; CDR3: CASSVSGVNTEAFF
D: TRBD1; V: TRBV25-1; size: few; J: TRBJ2-7; DNA: TGTGCCAGCACCTCGGGACAGGGCTCTAGCGAGCAGTACTTC; CDR3: CASTSGQGSSEQYF
D: TRBD1; V: TRBV5-1; size: NA; J: TRBJ2-6; DNA: TGCGCCAGCAGCTCAGGGGGCGCAGCTGGGGCCAACGTCCTGACTTTC; CDR3: CASSSGGAAGANVLTF
D: NA; V: TRBV18; size: NA; J: TRBJ2-1; DNA: TGTGCCAGCTCACCAGCAGGGCAGGCCCCCAATGAGCAGTTCTTC; CDR3: CASSPAGQAPNEQFF
D: NA; V: TRBV4-1; size: many; J: TRBJ2-4; DNA: TGCGCCAGCAGCCAAGATTACAGTAACATTCAGTACTTC; CDR3: CASSQDYSNIQYF
D: NA; V: TRBV9; size: NA; J: TRBJ2-1; DNA: TGTGCCAGCAGCGTATTGCAGGGCAATAAGTACAATGAGCAGTTCTTC; CDR3: CASSVLQGNKYNEQFF
D: TRBD1; V: TRBV28; size: few; J: TRBJ2-2; DNA: TGTGCCAGCAGTTTGTCCGGGACAGGGGGGGTCGGGGAGCTGTTTTTT; CDR3: CASSLSGTGGVGELFF
D: NA; V: TRBV30; size: few; J: TRBJ1-1; DNA: TGTGCCTGGAGTGTCGGGCCGAACACTGAAGCTTTCTTT; CDR3: CAWSVGPNTEAFF
D: TRBD1; V: TRBV6-6; size: NA; J: TRBJ1-2; DNA: TGTGCCAGCAGTACACAGGGGAATGGCTACACCTTC; CDR3: CASSTQGNGYTF
D: NA; V: TRBV9; size: few; J: TRBJ2-7; DNA: TGTGCCAGCAGTACAGCTGGAAGCTCCTACGAGCAGTACTTC; CDR3: CASSTAGSSYEQYF
D: NA; V: TRBV28; size: NA; J: TRBJ1-1; DNA: TGTGCCAGCAGTACCTCGGGGCAGGGAAGAACTGAAGCTTTCTTT; CDR3: CASSTSGQGRTEAFF
D: TRBD2; V: TRBV5-1; size: NA; J: TRBJ2-1; DNA: TGCGCCAGCAGCTTGGCTAGCGGGATAATGGGTGAGCAGTTCTTC; CDR3: CASSLASGIMGEQFF
D: NA; V: TRBV28; size: few; J: TRBJ1-5; DNA: TGTGCCAGCAGTTTCCTCAATCAGCCCCAGCATTTT; CDR3: CASSFLNQPQHF
D: NA; V: TRBV5-4; size: NA; J: TRBJ2-5; DNA: TGTGCCAGCAGCTTGCCGGGGGCCAAAGGAGAGACCCAGTACTTC; CDR3: CASSLPGAKGETQYF